A single count supports the clone carrying this T cell receptor (beta chain). Germline V gene lookup returns CDR1 LNHDA and CDR2 SQIVND (reference sequence). V lost 7 bases to trimming and J lost 3 bases, with 10 bases between them. The CDR3 totals 13 residues. In the authors' workflow: Using reference gene primer amplification, nucleated cell counts were estimated. Repertoires were generated with immunoSEQ multiplex PCR, while TCRdb's copy carries only in-frame clones and drops some. V and J calls and clone size come straight from that table; D and trimming were deduced from the DNA. The data hold 210,000 or so clones, with approximately 85% observed a single time. The sample belongs to a study of blood T cell repertoires in COVID-19. About the study: Acute and convalescent COVID-19 specimens originated in the United States, Italy and Spain. PBMCs, B-cell-depleted T cells, or T cells were the source of the cDNA or gDNA that made up the material.

The TCR sequence derives from a woman in her seventies with active or convalescent COVID-19. What was sequenced was peripheral blood. This chain joins TRBV19 and TRBJ1-5; the D gene is possibly TRBD1 (5 bases). The CDR3 loop is CASTREFNQPQHF. CDR3 in DNA: TGTGCCAGTACCAGGGAATTCAATCAGCCCCAGCATTTT.